The 12 T cell receptor beta chains below come from one sample, sequenced in a study of T-cell reconstitution after alpha-beta-depleted transplantation in children. TCRbeta library preparation incorporated unique molecular identifiers. One entry per CDR3 protein, called by TCRdb with MiXCR from the PCR reads. The sample has some 500,000 distinct CDR3 sequences, approximately 32% seen once. The sequencing here drew on PBMCs from the stem cell graft donor, taken from the stem cell graft. These receptor sequences come from a human donor who donated a stem cell graft to a child with aplastic anemia.

The rearrangement joins TRBV12-3 or TRBV12-4 to TRBJ2-1, with 10 bases lining up with TRBD2. This CDR3 is built from 15 residues. Trimming removed 7 bases from V and 7 bases from J; junction bases left unmatched: 10. CDR3 residues: CASMRPSGSYNEQFF. As DNA, the CDR3 is TGTGCCAGCATGCGCCCTAGCGGGAGTTATAATGAGCAGTTCTTC.

The chain recombines TRBV12-3 or TRBV12-4 with TRBJ2-1; D may be TRBD2 (5 bases). Trimming stripped 0 bases from V and 8 bases from J, with 23 bases between. The CDR3 length is 18 residues. The chain's CDR3 is CASSLAVSSPYSRHEQFF. CDR3 DNA: TGTGCCAGCAGTTTAGCGGTGTCTAGCCCATACTCTCGACATGAGCAGTTCTTC.

The chain combines TRBV7-2 with TRBJ2-7; 10 positions match TRBD2. Looked up from germline, CDR1 is SGHTA and CDR2 is FQGNSA. The junction had 7 bases not matched to a gene; V was cut back by 1 base and J by 1 base. CDR3 length: 17 amino acids. The CDR3, as DNA: TGTGCCAGCAGCTTAGTGCCTAGCGGGAGCAAGTCCTACGAGCAGTACGTC. Translating gives CASSLVPSGSKSYEQYV.

This clonotype was seen a few times. The rearrangement uses TRBV9 and TRBJ2-1, with D possibly matching TRBD1 (6 bases). This CDR3 has 15 amino acids. V gave up 3 bases and J gave up 1 base, with 11 bases separating them. The germline V gene encodes CDR1 SGDLS and CDR2 YYNGEE. The CDR3 is CASSARGSSYNEQFF. Here the CDR3 DNA reads TGTGCCAGCAGCGCCAGGGGTAGTTCCTACAATGAGCAGTTCTTC.

Only a few counts were recorded for this clonotype. This sequence joins TRBV4-1 and TRBJ1-1, with 9 bases lining up with TRBD1. The V gene's germline CDR1 is MGHRA and CDR2 YSYEKL. V shed 0 bases, J shed 1 base, and the junction held 18 bases outside the gene matches. The CDR3 consists of 21 residues. The CDR3 reads CASSQDLVSRDRAPKNTEAFF. The CDR3 coding sequence is TGCGCCAGCAGCCAAGATCTCGTGTCCCGGGACAGGGCCCCAAAGAACACTGAAGCTTTCTTT.

This clonotype was recorded a few times. The V call is TRBV28, the J call TRBJ1-1; a possible D gene is TRBD1 (5 bases). The CDR3 covers 13 residues. The germline V gene has CDR1 MDHEN and CDR2 SYDVKM. Trimming left V 8 bases short and J 3 bases short, with 13 bases between. The CDR3 bases are TGTGCCAGCGCAGGGAGGATCGACACTGAAGCTTTCTTT. Protein sequence: CASAGRIDTEAFF.

This clonotype was detected only a few times. J is TRBJ2-3 and V is TRBV29-1; 11 positions agree with TRBD2. Trimming at V came to 6 bases and at J to 3 bases, leaving 8 bases not matched to a gene. The CDR3 is 15 amino acids. Germline CDR1 is SQVTM and CDR2 is ANQGSEA. The CDR3 protein is CSVNPGLAVTDTQYF. CDR3 nucleotide sequence: TGCAGCGTCAATCCGGGACTAGCGGTAACAGATACGCAGTATTTT.

The chain employs TRBV29-1 and TRBJ1-2; TRBD1 might be the D (6 bases). In germline, CDR1 is SQVTM, CDR2 ANQGSEA. The ends were cut back, 0 bases at V and 5 bases at J, with 10 bases in the middle. CDR3 length: 13 residues. The CDR3 region has the DNA TGCAGCGTTGAAGAGCTAACAGGGTATGGCTACACCTTC. This encodes CSVEELTGYGYTF.

This chain joins TRBV5-1 and TRBJ2-1, with D unclear. CDR3 length: 13 residues. V was pared by 0 bases and J by 11 bases, with 12 bases between. Germline V CDR1 and CDR2: SGHRS, YFSETQ. The CDR3, as DNA: TGCGCCAGCAGCTTGGGACAAATTATGAAGCAGTTCTTC. Protein product: CASSLGQIMKQFF. The variable domain in full, with the rest retrieved from reference TRBV5-1 and TRBJ2-1, is KAGVTQTPRYLIKTRGQQVTLSCSPISGHRSVSWYQQTPGQGLQFLFEYFSETQRNKGNFPGRFSGRQFSNSRSEMNVSTLELGDSALYLCASSLGQIMKQFFGPGTRLTVL.

The chain has TRBV6-2 or TRBV6-3 and TRBJ1-1; TRBD1 matches at 7 bases. Germline-derived CDR1 and CDR2 are MNHEY and SVGEGT. The length of the CDR3 is 19 residues. Trimming took 7 bases from V and 0 from J; bases not matched to a gene: 20. The CDR3 loop is CASTLLRGGVRMMNTEAFF. The CDR3, as DNA: TGTGCCAGCACCCTTCTTCGAGGGGGCGTGAGGATGATGAACACTGAAGCTTTCTTT.

The sample holds a few counts of this clonotype. The V call is TRBV7-2, the J call TRBJ2-3, with D perhaps matching TRBD1 (5 bases). V dropped 5 bases and J dropped 8 bases, with 23 bases sitting between them. The CDR3 sequence is 16 residues long. The germline CDR1 and CDR2 sequences are SGHTA and FQGNSA. The chain's CDR3 is CASSPNLWGRGGTQYF. CDR3 DNA sequence: TGTGCCAGCAGCCCTAACCTTTGGGGCCGCGGTGGTACGCAGTATTTT. Full variable domain (missing parts from reference TRBV7-2 and TRBJ2-3): GAGVSQSPSNKVTEKGKDVELRCDPISGHTALYWYRQSLGQGLEFLIYFQGNSAPDKSGLPSDRFSAERTGGSVSTLTIQRTQQEDSAVYLCASSPNLWGRGGTQYFGPGTRLTVL.

The V and J genes are TRBV27 and TRBJ2-5; TRBD1 is a possible D gene (5 bases). CDR1 and CDR2 (germline): MNHEY, SMNVEV (reference sequence). The CDR3 is 14 amino acids. The ends were cut back, 4 bases at V and 5 bases at J, with 14 bases in the middle. CDR3 protein: CASSWAGPQETQYF. The CDR3 DNA reads as TGTGCCAGCAGTTGGGCAGGGCCCCAGGAGACCCAGTACTTC.